The entry that follows covers one T cell receptor beta chain sequence. Its antigen is not identified. The junction departs from the called germline gene at one end, perhaps through a read error. The same CDR3 arises from other DNA sequences in this sample as well. The data were obtained in a study of cytomegalovirus exposure and HLA in healthy donors. Notes on the study in general: The study flagged about 150 TCR beta chains as cytomegalovirus-associated.

PCR used 60 Vbeta primers and 13 Jbeta primers. The repertoire was sequenced with immunoSEQ multiplex PCR; TCRdb's copy has only in-frame clones and lacks some. The sample yields about 160,000 clones, 75% seen once. Germline V CDR1 and CDR2: SGHRS, YFSETQ. The CDR3 loop spans 12 amino acids. The chain joins TRBV5-1 to TRBJ1-2, with D hard to call. This receptor was obtained from a woman aged 50 to 60 in good health and CMV-seropositive. The sample taken for sequencing was PBMCs. CDR3 sequence: CASSLTDYGYTF. The CDR3 DNA is TGCGCCAGCAGCTTGACAGACTATGGTTACACCTTC.